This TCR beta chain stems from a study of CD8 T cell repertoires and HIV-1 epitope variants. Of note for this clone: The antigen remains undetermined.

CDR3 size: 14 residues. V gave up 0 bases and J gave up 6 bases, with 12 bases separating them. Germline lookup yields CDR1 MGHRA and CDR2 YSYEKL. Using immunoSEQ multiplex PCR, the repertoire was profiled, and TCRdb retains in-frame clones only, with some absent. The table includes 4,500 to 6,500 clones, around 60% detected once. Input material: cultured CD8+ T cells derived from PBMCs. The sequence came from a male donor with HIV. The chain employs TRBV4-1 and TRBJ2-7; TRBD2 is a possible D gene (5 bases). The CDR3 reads CASSQDPLASEQYF. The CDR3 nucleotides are TGCGCCAGCAGCCAAGATCCTCTAGCTAGCGAGCAGTACTTC.